A single sample gave rise to the 31 T cell receptor beta chains below, sequenced in a study of blood T cell repertoires in COVID-19. The table came from immunoSEQ multiplex PCR; TCRdb's copy has only in-frame clones and leaves some out. The table records over 200,000 clones, around 90% of them present only once. Sequencing input: peripheral blood. The receptors come from a man between 60 and 70 years old with COVID-19, enrolled during active disease.

This rearrangement joins TRBV30 to TRBJ2-1; tentative D call: TRBD2 (5 bases). There are 17 residues in the CDR3. CDR1 is GTSNPN, CDR2 SVGIG, per germline (reference sequence). Trimming pared 4 bases from V and 1 base from J, leaving 20 bases between. This CDR3 reads CAWKSGRGVGSYNEQFF. CDR3 nucleotide sequence: TGTGCCTGGAAGAGTGGGAGAGGAGTAGGATCCTACAATGAGCAGTTCTTC.

CDR3 loop: CASNSGSSGNTIYF. The CDR3 region has the DNA TGTGCCAGTAATTCAGGATCCTCTGGAAACACCATATATTTT. The chain is built from TRBV19 and TRBJ1-3; D call uncertain. Germline CDR1 and CDR2: LNHDA and SQIVND (reference sequence). CDR3 length: 14 amino acids. The V and J ends lost 7 bases and 0 bases respectively, with 10 bases between them.

This clone was observed once. The rearrangement uses TRBV5-4 and TRBJ2-5; 7 nucleotides align to TRBD2. Germline V lookup: CDR1 SGHNT, CDR2 YYREEE (reference sequence). After removal of 4 bases from V and 5 bases from J, the junction contained 8 bases not matched to a gene. This CDR3 contains 14 residues. This CDR3 reads CASSASGGRETQYF. The CDR3 DNA follows: TGTGCCAGCAGCGCTTCGGGGGGTAGGGAGACCCAGTACTTC.

The rearrangement links TRBV28 to TRBJ2-2; D is ambiguous. The CDR3 is made up of 12 amino acids. Germline V gene data show CDR1 as MDHEN and CDR2 as SYDVKM. V was trimmed by 5 bases and J by 3 bases, leaving 4 bases between them. In DNA form, the CDR3 reads TGTGCCAGCAGTATAGACACCGGGGAGCTGTTTTTT. It yields the protein CASSIDTGELFF. The full variable domain, its missing parts supplied by reference TRBV28 and TRBJ2-2, is DVKVTQSSRYLVKRTGEKVFLECVQDMDHENMFWYRQDPGLGLRLIYFSYDVKMKEKGDIPEGYSVSREKKERFSLILESASTNQTSMYLCASSIDTGELFFGEGSRLTVL.

This clone was seen a single time. The rearrangement links TRBV7-9 to TRBJ1-2; 8 positions agree with TRBD1. There are 13 residues in the CDR3. The junction had 6 bases not matched to a gene; V was cut back by 2 bases and J by 10 bases. Germline V gives CDR1 SEHNR, CDR2 FQNEAQ (reference sequence). CDR3 coding DNA: TGTGCCAGCAGCTTAACGGGACAGGACGACTACACCTTC. Protein product: CASSLTGQDDYTF.

With regard to this clone: Other DNA sequences from this sample encode an identical CDR3 as well. The rearrangement uses TRBV3-1 (or the pseudogene TRBV3-2) and TRBJ2-2; D gene ambiguous. The CDR3 is made up of 13 amino acids. With 1 base removed from V and 5 bases from J, the gap between germline ends came to 5 bases. The germline CDR1 and CDR2 sequences are LGHDT and YNNKEL (reference sequence). CDR3 nucleotides: TGTGCCAGCAGCCAAGCTAATACCGGGGAGCTGTTTTTT. This sequence encodes CASSQANTGELFF.

This chain connects TRBV4-1 to TRBJ2-2, with 9 bases fitting TRBD2. The CDR3 consists of 15 residues. V was clipped by 1 base and J by 9 bases; unmatched bases: 6. The germline gives CDR1 MGHRA, CDR2 YSYEKL. CDR3 DNA sequence: TGCGCCAGCAGCCAAGGGCCAGCGGGAGGCCGGGAGCTGTTTTTT. Protein product: CASSQGPAGGRELFF.

The CDR3 here is CAISEQDRANYGYTF. The CDR3 bases are TGTGCCATCAGTGAACAGGACAGGGCCAACTATGGCTACACCTTC. The chain is built from TRBV10-3 and TRBJ1-2; 8 nucleotides match TRBD1. The germline gives CDR1 ENHRY, CDR2 SYGVKD. CDR3 length: 15 amino acids. Trimming took 3 bases from V and 2 from J; bases not matched to a gene: 5.

The chain couples TRBV6-5 to TRBJ1-3; D not resolved. Trimming took 4 bases from V and 7 from J, leaving 8 bases between them. The CDR3 consists of 12 residues. CDR1 MNHEY and CDR2 SVGAGI come from the germline V gene. Written as DNA, the CDR3 is TGTGCCAGCAGTTCGCTATCGAACACCATATATTTT. It yields the protein CASSSLSNTIYF.

The chain links TRBV10-2 to TRBJ2-7; 8 bases agree with TRBD1. This CDR3 contains 15 residues. V was clipped by 2 bases and J by 3 bases; unmatched bases: 6. Germline CDR1 reads WSHSY; CDR2 reads SAAADI. The CDR3 loop is CASSEGGQALYEQYF. CDR3 sequence (DNA): TGCGCCAGCAGTGAGGGGGGACAGGCCCTCTACGAGCAGTACTTC.

The chain employs TRBV7-3 and TRBJ2-3, with D possibly being TRBD2 (6 bases). The CDR3 loop spans 15 amino acids. Germline values: CDR1 SGHTA, CDR2 FQGTGA. V lost 3 bases to trimming and J lost 0 bases, with 10 bases between them. CDR3 protein: CASSFSGGSTDTQYF. CDR3 bases: TGTGCCAGCAGCTTCAGTGGGGGGAGCACAGATACGCAGTATTTT.

The V and J genes are TRBV5-5 and TRBJ1-2, with 8 bases that match TRBD1. The CDR3 is 15 amino acids. The ends lost 4 bases at V and 8 bases at J; junction bases unmatched: 13. Per germline, CDR1 SGHKS and CDR2 YYEKEE (reference sequence). CDR3 loop: CASSPVRGREIGYTF. CDR3 sequence (DNA): TGTGCCAGCAGCCCCGTCAGGGGGCGCGAGATCGGCTACACCTTC.

V gene TRBV9 combines with J gene TRBJ2-1; possible D gene TRBD2, 5 bases. V was pared by 2 bases and J by 0 bases, with 12 bases between. Germline V gene lookup returns CDR1 SGDLS and CDR2 YYNGEE. The CDR3 spans 16 residues. CDR3 coding DNA: TGTGCCAGCAGCGTGGGCGGGTATCTCTCCTACAATGAGCAGTTCTTC. This gives the protein CASSVGGYLSYNEQFF.

The chain couples TRBV2 to TRBJ1-1; D not certain. Germline CDR1 reads SNHLY; CDR2 reads FYNNEI. V shed 8 bases and J shed 1 base, with 5 bases lying between them. The CDR3 covers 11 residues. The DNA for the CDR3 is TGTGCCAGCGTCAGGAACACTGAAGCTTTCTTT. Translation gives CASVRNTEAFF. Full variable domain (rest looked up from reference TRBV2 and TRBJ1-1): EPEVTQTPSHQVTQMGQEVILRCVPISNHLYFYWYRQILGQKVEFLVSFYNNEISEKSEIFDDQFSVERPDGSNFTLKIRSTKLEDSAMYFCASVRNTEAFFGQGTRLTVV.

The chain links TRBV2 to TRBJ1-4; D not certain. V lost 7 bases to trimming and J lost 6 bases, with 9 bases between them. The CDR3 sequence is 12 residues long. The germline V gene has CDR1 SNHLY and CDR2 FYNNEI. The CDR3 coding sequence is TGTGCCAGCACCCTCACTCATGAAAAACTGTTTTTT. Protein product: CASTLTHEKLFF.

This chain connects TRBV24-1 to TRBJ2-1; 9 positions agree with TRBD2. Germline V gene lookup returns CDR1 KGHDR and CDR2 SFDVKD. The trim removed 4 bases at V and 2 bases at J, leaving 5 bases unmatched. The CDR3 is 16 residues long. CDR3 coding DNA: TGTGCCACCAGTGAGCGTACTAGCGGGCCCTACAATGAGCAGTTCTTC. The encoded protein is CATSERTSGPYNEQFF.

The genes are TRBV6-5 and TRBJ2-2; weak D call: TRBD1 (6 bases). V lost 6 bases to trimming and J lost 3 bases, with 14 bases between them. Germline CDR1 reads MNHEY; CDR2 reads SVGAGI. CDR3 length: 15 amino acids. The CDR3 bases are TGTGCCAGCAGACCACAACAGGGCTACACCGGGGAGCTGTTTTTT. Protein: CASRPQQGYTGELFF.

This chain joins TRBV7-9 and TRBJ1-5; 7 bases are a match to TRBD1. The germline V gene has CDR1 SEHNR and CDR2 FQNEAQ (reference sequence). V lost 5 bases and J lost 5; bases outside the gene matches: 6. The CDR3 has 14 amino acids. In DNA form, the CDR3 reads TGTGCCAGCAGCCGGGACAGCCCGGATCAGCCCCAGCATTTT. It yields the protein CASSRDSPDQPQHF. Looking up the rest from reference TRBV7-9 and TRBJ1-5 gives the full variable domain: DTGVSQNPRHKITKRGQNVTFRCDPISEHNRLYWYRQTLGQGPEFLTYFQNEAQLEKSRLLSDRFSAERPKGSFSTLEIQRTEQGDSAMYLCASSRDSPDQPQHFGDGTRLSIL.

V is TRBV28 and J is TRBJ1-5; unclear D gene. This CDR3 contains 14 residues. The V end lost 2 bases, the J end lost 4 bases, and 9 bases lay between the germline ends. Germline V gene data show CDR1 as MDHEN and CDR2 as SYDVKM. CDR3: CASSLLRLNQPQHF. The CDR3 DNA reads TGTGCCAGCAGTTTACTCAGGCTGAATCAGCCCCAGCATTTT.

The CDR3 coding sequence is TGTGCCAGCAGTGAAATTATTACAGGTGAAGCTTTCTTT. Protein: CASSEIITGEAFF. The V gene is TRBV6-1, the J gene TRBJ1-1, with TRBD1 as a possible D gene (5 bases). The CDR3 runs to 13 residues. CDR1 and CDR2 from the germline V gene are MNHNS and SASEGT. The V gene lost 2 bases and the J gene lost 7 bases, with 11 bases spanning the gap.

The gene calls are TRBV19 and TRBJ1-5; no clear D. The ends were cut back, 6 bases at V and 0 bases at J, with 12 bases in the middle. The CDR3 runs 15 residues. Germline V gives CDR1 LNHDA, CDR2 SQIVND (reference sequence). The CDR3 DNA sequence: TGTGCCAGTAGAGGTCAGACTTATAGCAATCAGCCCCAGCATTTT. Protein sequence: CASRGQTYSNQPQHF.

This chain connects TRBV6-1 to TRBJ2-5; 9 nucleotides line up with TRBD1. The germline CDR1 and CDR2 sequences are MNHNS and SASEGT. The trim removed 1 base at V and 6 bases at J, leaving 15 bases unmatched. This CDR3 is built from 18 residues. In nucleotides, the CDR3 is TGTGCCAGCAGTGAAGAAGGTAGGAGGACAGGGGCTTTGAAGACCCAGTACTTC. Protein product: CASSEEGRRTGALKTQYF.

The chain combines TRBV29-1 with TRBJ2-1; the match to TRBD1 covers 9 bases. Germline V CDR1 and CDR2: SQVTM, ANQGSEA. J was trimmed by 11 bases and V by 7 bases; bases with no gene match: 6. The CDR3 consists of 11 residues. CDR3 coding DNA: TGCAGCGGGTATGACAGGGGGAAGCAGTTCTTC. Its translation: CSGYDRGKQFF.

Comments on this clone: Other DNA sequences in the sample encode the same CDR3. The chain links TRBV6-5 to TRBJ1-5; D is ambiguous. This CDR3 spans 14 amino acids. V dropped 6 bases and J dropped 0 bases, with 9 bases sitting between them. The germline CDR1 and CDR2 sequences are MNHEY and SVGAGI. CDR3 amino acids: CASSRDNSNQPQHF. The CDR3 DNA reads TGTGCCAGCAGCCGAGATAATAGCAATCAGCCCCAGCATTTT.

V usage is TRBV4-2 and J usage is TRBJ2-2; possibly TRBD1 for D (6 bases). This CDR3 has 21 residues. The germline V and J ends were trimmed by 4 bases and 3 bases, with 30 bases remaining between them. Germline CDR1 LGHNA, CDR2 YNFKEQ. This CDR3 is CASSLFPPPTGPRMDTGELFF. The CDR3 nucleotides read TGTGCCAGCAGCCTTTTTCCACCCCCGACAGGACCCCGAATGGACACCGGGGAGCTGTTTTTT.

This chain joins TRBV10-1 and TRBJ1-6, with D tentatively TRBD1 (5 bases). Germline V gene lookup returns CDR1 WNHNN and CDR2 SYGVQD (reference sequence). Trimming pared 0 bases from V and 14 bases from J, leaving 11 bases between. The CDR3 has 13 amino acids. The CDR3 nucleotides are TGCGCCAGCAGTGAGTCGGGCCCAGGGACCCTCCACTTT. Its protein is CASSESGPGTLHF.

The chain couples TRBV3-1 (or the pseudogene TRBV3-2) to TRBJ2-6; TRBD1 aligns across 8 bases. This CDR3 spans 15 amino acids. Looked up from germline, CDR1 is LGHDT and CDR2 is YNNKEL (reference sequence). V dropped 5 bases and J dropped 2; count of bases not matched to a gene: 2. The CDR3 coding sequence is TGTGCCAGCAGCTACAGGGGGGCTGGGGCCAACGTCCTGACTTTC. Amino acid sequence: CASSYRGAGANVLTF.

CDR3 residues: CASRGTGGSQPQHF. The DNA of the CDR3 is TGTGCCAGCAGGGGGACAGGAGGTAGTCAGCCCCAGCATTTT. This chain connects TRBV2 to TRBJ1-5, with TRBD1 matching over 8 bases. Looked up from germline, CDR1 is SNHLY and CDR2 is FYNNEI. The CDR3 runs 14 residues. V shed 6 bases, J shed 6 bases, and the junction held 7 bases outside the gene matches. Full variable domain (rest looked up from reference TRBV2 and TRBJ1-5): EPEVTQTPSHQVTQMGQEVILRCVPISNHLYFYWYRQILGQKVEFLVSFYNNEISEKSEIFDDQFSVERPDGSNFTLKIRSTKLEDSAMYFCASRGTGGSQPQHFGDGTRLSIL.

The chain couples TRBV7-6 to TRBJ2-7; perhaps TRBD2 as D (7 bases). V was pared by 5 bases and J by 2 bases, with 13 bases between. Germline V gene sequence: CDR1 SGHVS, CDR2 FNYEAQ. The CDR3 loop spans 14 amino acids. CDR3 sequence reads: CASSRLRGPYEQYF. The CDR3 nucleotides are TGTGCCAGCAGCCGCCTGCGGGGGCCCTACGAGCAGTACTTC.

This chain links TRBV7-9 with TRBJ2-1; TRBD2 matches at 10 bases. Germline values: CDR1 SEHNR, CDR2 FQNEAQ (reference sequence). The CDR3 spans 18 residues. Losses at the gene ends were 5 bases for V and 8 bases for J; bases not matched to a gene: 18. CDR3 protein: CASSLNLRWLAGDDEQFF. DNA of the CDR3: TGTGCCAGCAGCCTCAACCTTAGGTGGCTAGCGGGAGACGATGAGCAGTTCTTC.

V gene TRBV10-2 combines with J gene TRBJ1-1; D might be TRBD1 (6 bases). V was cut by 2 bases and J by 4 bases, with 17 bases left in between. CDR1 is WSHSY and CDR2 is SAAADI in the germline V gene. CDR3 size: 16 residues. In DNA form, the CDR3 reads TGCGCCAGCAGTGAGCACGGACAGAGTATGGGCACTGAAGCTTTCTTT. Translating gives CASSEHGQSMGTEAFF.